Below, one T cell receptor beta chain is given with its context. Its antigen is unknown. Only in-frame clones appear in the TCRdb table, and some are missing; sequencing was by immunoSEQ multiplex PCR. The profile shows some 150,000 clones, 90% of them singletons. The sample belongs to a study of T cell responses to AZD1222 COVID-19 vaccine. Study-level information: Analysis merged second doses at about 4 or about 12 weeks.

Study observations and caveats: Spike-specific TCR repertoires showed rising breadth and depth after two AZD1222 doses. CD4 TCRs covered the whole spike, strongest at regions 160-218 and 743-854. The donor cohort was predominantly white British with a female majority, and clonal diversity may have been underestimated.

This specimen was peripheral blood, taken on day 0 of AZD1222 vaccination. The clonotype comes from an adult in good health.

CDR3 nucleotide sequence: TGTGCCAGCAGTGAACGGTCAGGAACCTACGAGCAGTACTTC. This sequence encodes CASSERSGTYEQYF. V and J are TRBV6-1 and TRBJ2-7; D unresolved. The CDR3 runs to 14 residues. The V gene lost 2 bases and the J gene lost 2 bases, with 10 bases spanning the gap. From germline, CDR1 is MNHNS and CDR2 SASEGT.